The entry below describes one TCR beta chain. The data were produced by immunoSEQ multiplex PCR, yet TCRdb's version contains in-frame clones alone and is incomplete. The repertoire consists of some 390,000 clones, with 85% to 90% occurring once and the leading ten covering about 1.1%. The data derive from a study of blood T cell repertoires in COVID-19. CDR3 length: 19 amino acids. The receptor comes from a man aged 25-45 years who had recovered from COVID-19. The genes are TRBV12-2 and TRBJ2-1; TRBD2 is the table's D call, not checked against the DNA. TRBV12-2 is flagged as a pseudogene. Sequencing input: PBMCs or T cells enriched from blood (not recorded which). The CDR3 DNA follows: TGTGCAAGTCGCTTAGCGCTTCCCGGGTTCCCCTTCTCCTACAATGAGCAGTTCTTC. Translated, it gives CASRLALPGFPFSYNEQFF.